This TCR beta chain was identified in a study of shared clonotypes between healthy human individuals. Study-level points and caveats: Non-shared clonotypes had lower generation probabilities than clonotypes shared by all four sorted-subset donors.

Participating donors were healthy, HIV-negative adults free of recent acute infections or vaccinations. This clone was counted only a few times. Its antigen is not known. Using immunoSEQ multiplex PCR, the repertoire was profiled, and TCRdb retains in-frame clones only, with some absent. Among about 1.1 million clones listed, 60% to 85% were seen once. This TCR was recovered from a man between 18 and 29 years old in good health. Some clones in this sample may be carry-over from other donors' samples. The sample was memory CD4+ T cells from PBMCs. Specified subset: CD45RA-negative fraction.

CDR3 coding DNA: TGTGCCAGCAGCTTAGGACAGGGGGCCGGGGAGCTGTTTTTT. Protein: CASSLGQGAGELFF. The V gene is TRBV11-2, the J gene TRBJ2-2, with 9 bases lining up with TRBD1. Germline V gives CDR1 SGHAT, CDR2 FQNNGV. The CDR3 sequence is 14 residues long. Trimming removed 1 base from V and 6 bases from J; junction bases left unmatched: 0. The complete variable domain, with remaining parts taken from reference TRBV11-2 and TRBJ2-2, reads EAGVAQSPRYKIIEKRQSVAFWCNPISGHATLYWYQQILGQGPKLLIQFQNNGVVDDSQLPKDRFSAERLKGVDSTLKIQPAKLEDSAVYLCASSLGQGAGELFFGEGSRLTVL.